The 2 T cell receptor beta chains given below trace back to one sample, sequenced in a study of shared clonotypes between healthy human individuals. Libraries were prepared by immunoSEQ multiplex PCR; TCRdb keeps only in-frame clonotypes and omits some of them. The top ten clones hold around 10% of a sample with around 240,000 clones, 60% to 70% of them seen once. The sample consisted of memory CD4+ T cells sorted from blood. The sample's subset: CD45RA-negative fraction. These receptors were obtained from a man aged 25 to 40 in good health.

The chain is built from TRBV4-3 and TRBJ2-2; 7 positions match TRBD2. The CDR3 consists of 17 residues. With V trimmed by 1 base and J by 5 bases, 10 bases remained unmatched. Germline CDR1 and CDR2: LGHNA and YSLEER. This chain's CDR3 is CASSQVFGYGRTGELFF. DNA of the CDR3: TGCGCCAGCAGCCAAGTTTTCGGGTACGGGAGGACCGGGGAGCTGTTTTTT.

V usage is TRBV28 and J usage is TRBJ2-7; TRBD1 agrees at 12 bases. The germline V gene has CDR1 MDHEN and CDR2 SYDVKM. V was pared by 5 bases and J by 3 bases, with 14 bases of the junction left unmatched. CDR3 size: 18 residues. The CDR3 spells CASSPGTGGLVWRYEQYF. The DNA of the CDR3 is TGTGCCAGCAGTCCCGGGACAGGGGGCCTAGTTTGGCGCTACGAGCAGTACTTC.